The following is a T cell receptor beta chain sequence with its context. Method: immunoSEQ multiplex PCR; TCRdb's copy keeps in-frame clones and lacks some. Of roughly 200,000 clones listed, just under 90% are singletons. The germline V gene has CDR1 SGHTS and CDR2 YDEGEE. This CDR3 is built from 17 residues. With V trimmed by 4 bases and J by 2 bases, 10 bases remained unmatched. The sample originates from a study of blood T cell repertoires in COVID-19. V is TRBV5-8 and J is TRBJ2-3, with 10 bases fitting TRBD1. Sequencing input: peripheral blood. The source of this sequence is a man aged 60 to 69 who had recovered from COVID-19. The CDR3 nucleotides read TGTGCCAGCAGCCTGGGGGGACAGGGGCTTGTCACAGATACGCAGTATTTT. This encodes CASSLGGQGLVTDTQYF.